A selection of T cell receptor beta chains follows, all from one sample in a study of T cells in Graves' hyperthyroidism and ophthalmopathy. Via MiXCR, TCRdb re-called the multiplex PCR reads, giving one row per CDR3 protein. Here the sample spans 450,000 to 550,000 distinct CDR3 sequences, about 24% being singletons. Sequenced input: blood. The source of these receptors is a woman under 40 with Graves' ophthalmopathy. The CDR3 runs from the conserved cysteine through the conserved F or W. D genes are given only for firm matches. Clone size is given for some rows only: seen once, a few or many times, or a class if the clone is expanded.

NA TRBD1 TRBJ2-7 TRBV6-5 CASSYSPGQGMDEQYF TGTGCCAGCAGTTACTCTCCGGGACAGGGGATGGACGAGCAGTACTTC
few NA TRBJ1-1 TRBV6-1 CASTPIFQGEKAFF TGTGCCAGCACCCCTATCTTCCAGGGTGAGAAAGCTTTCTTT
NA TRBD1 TRBJ1-2 TRBV6-1 CASSARGGRGYTF TGTGCCAGCAGTGCCAGAGGGGGCCGCGGCTACACCTTC
many NA TRBJ2-6 TRBV29-1 CSAPGPGANVLTF TGCAGCGCCCCGGGGCCTGGGGCCAACGTCCTGACTTTC
many TRBD2 TRBJ2-7 TRBV14 CASSHGLARHEQYF TGTGCCAGCAGCCACGGACTAGCGCGCCACGAGCAGTACTTC
NA NA TRBJ1-2 TRBV5-1 CASSLEAGPLDYGCTF TGCGCCAGCAGCTTGGAAGCAGGACCACTTGACTATGGCTGCACCTTC
many TRBD1 TRBJ1-1 TRBV7-9 CASSSTGAGNTEAFF TGTGCCAGCAGCTCCACAGGGGCAGGGAACACTGAAGCTTTCTTT
few NA TRBJ1-1 TRBV18 CASQTVENTEAFF TGTGCCAGCCAGACGGTGGAGAACACTGAAGCTTTCTTT
NA NA TRBJ1-5 TRBV6-5 CASSYSMAGRNQPQHF TGTGCCAGCAGTTACTCGATGGCAGGGCGAAACCAGCCCCAGCATTTT
many NA TRBJ2-7 TRBV7-8 CASSLSHQTSYEQYF TGTGCCAGCAGCCTTTCCCACCAAACCTCCTACGAGCAGTACTTC
many NA TRBJ2-7 TRBV28 CASSLKLDYEQYF TGTGCCAGCAGTTTAAAGCTAGACTACGAGCAGTACTTC
many NA TRBJ2-2 TRBV10-3 CATRPPRENTGELFF TGTGCCACCAGACCCCCGAGGGAGAACACCGGGGAGCTGTTTTTT
many NA TRBJ2-7 TRBV2 CASSELGAQYF TGTGCCAGCAGTGAGCTAGGGGCGCAGTACTTC
NA NA TRBJ1-1 TRBV6-1 CASSARVTNTEAFF TGTGCCAGCAGTGCGCGGGTAACGAACACTGAAGCTTTCTTT